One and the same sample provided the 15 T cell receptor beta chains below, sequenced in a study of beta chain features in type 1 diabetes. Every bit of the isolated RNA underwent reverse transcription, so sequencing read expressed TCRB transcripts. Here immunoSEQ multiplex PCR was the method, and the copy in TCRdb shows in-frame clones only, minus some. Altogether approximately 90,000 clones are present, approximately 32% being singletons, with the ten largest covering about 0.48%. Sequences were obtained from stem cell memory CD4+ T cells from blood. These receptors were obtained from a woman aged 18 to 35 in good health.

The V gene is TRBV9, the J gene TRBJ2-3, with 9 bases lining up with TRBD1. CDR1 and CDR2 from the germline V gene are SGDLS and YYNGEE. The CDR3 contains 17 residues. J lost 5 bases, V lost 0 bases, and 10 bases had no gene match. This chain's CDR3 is CASSVGPFWTGEDTQYF. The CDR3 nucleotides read TGTGCCAGCAGCGTAGGCCCCTTTTGGACAGGGGAAGATACGCAGTATTTT.

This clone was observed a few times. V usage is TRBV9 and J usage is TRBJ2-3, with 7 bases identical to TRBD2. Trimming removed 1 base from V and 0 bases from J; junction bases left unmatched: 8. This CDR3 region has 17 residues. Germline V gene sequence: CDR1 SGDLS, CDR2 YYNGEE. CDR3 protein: CASSVSTSPYSTDTQYF. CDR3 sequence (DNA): TGTGCCAGCAGCGTATCGACTAGCCCCTATAGCACAGATACGCAGTATTTT. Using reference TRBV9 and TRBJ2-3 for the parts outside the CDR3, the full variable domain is DSGVTQTPKHLITATGQRVTLRCSPRSGDLSVYWYQQSLDQGLQFLIQYYNGEERAKGNILERFSAQQFPDLHSELNLSSLELGDSALYFCASSVSTSPYSTDTQYFGPGTRLTVL.

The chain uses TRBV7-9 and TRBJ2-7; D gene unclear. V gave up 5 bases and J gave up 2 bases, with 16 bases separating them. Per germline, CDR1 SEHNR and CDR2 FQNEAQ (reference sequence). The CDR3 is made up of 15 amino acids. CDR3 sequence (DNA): TGTGCCAGCAGCCGCAACATTCTAGGAACCTACGAGCAGTACTTC. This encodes CASSRNILGTYEQYF.

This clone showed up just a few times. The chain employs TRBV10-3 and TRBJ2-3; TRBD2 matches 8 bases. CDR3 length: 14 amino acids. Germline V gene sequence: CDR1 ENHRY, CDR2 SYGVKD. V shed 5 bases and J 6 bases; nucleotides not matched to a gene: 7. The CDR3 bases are TGTGCCATCAGTAGCGGGGGTGGCGGGGATACGCAGTATTTT. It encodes CAISSGGGGDTQYF.

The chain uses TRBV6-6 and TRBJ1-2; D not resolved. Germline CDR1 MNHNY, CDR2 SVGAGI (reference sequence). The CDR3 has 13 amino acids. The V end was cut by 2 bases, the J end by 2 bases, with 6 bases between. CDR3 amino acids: CASSYPGNYGYTF. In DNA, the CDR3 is TGTGCCAGCAGTTACCCAGGAAACTATGGCTACACCTTC.

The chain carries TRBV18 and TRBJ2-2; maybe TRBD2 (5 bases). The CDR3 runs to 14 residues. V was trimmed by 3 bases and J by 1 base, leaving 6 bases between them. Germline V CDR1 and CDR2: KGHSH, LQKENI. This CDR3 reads CASSPGRNTGELFF. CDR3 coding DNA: TGTGCCAGCTCACCGGGGAGGAACACCGGGGAGCTGTTTTTT.

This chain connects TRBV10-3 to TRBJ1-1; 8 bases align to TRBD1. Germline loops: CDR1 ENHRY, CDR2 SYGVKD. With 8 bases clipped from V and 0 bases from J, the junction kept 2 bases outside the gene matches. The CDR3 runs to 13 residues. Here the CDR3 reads CAIGQGMNTEAFF. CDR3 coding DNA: TGTGCCATCGGACAGGGAATGAACACTGAAGCTTTCTTT.

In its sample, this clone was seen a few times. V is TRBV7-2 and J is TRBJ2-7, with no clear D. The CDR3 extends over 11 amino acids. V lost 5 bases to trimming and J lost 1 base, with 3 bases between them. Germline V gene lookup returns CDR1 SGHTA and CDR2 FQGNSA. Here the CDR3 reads CASSPSYEQYF. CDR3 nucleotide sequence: TGTGCCAGCAGCCCGTCCTACGAGCAGTACTTC.

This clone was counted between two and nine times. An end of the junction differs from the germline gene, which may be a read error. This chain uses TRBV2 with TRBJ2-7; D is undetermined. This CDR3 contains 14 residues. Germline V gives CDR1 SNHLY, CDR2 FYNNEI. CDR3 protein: CASTEGYTRYEQYF. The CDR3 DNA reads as TGTGCCAGCACTGAAGGGTACACCAGATACGAGCAGTACTTC.

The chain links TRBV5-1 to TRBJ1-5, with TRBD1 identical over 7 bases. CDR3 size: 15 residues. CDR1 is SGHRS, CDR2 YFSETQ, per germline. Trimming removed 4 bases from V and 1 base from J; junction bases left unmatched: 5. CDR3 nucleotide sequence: TGCGCCAGCAGCAGGGGGCGTGTGAGCAATCAGCCCCAGCATTTT. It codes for CASSRGRVSNQPQHF.

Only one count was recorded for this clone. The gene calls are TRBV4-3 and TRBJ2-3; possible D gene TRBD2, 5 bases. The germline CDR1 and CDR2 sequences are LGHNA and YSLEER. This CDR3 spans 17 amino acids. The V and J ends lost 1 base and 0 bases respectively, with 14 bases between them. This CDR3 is CASSQGVSRRSTDTQYF. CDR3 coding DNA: TGCGCCAGCAGCCAAGGGGTAAGCCGGAGGAGCACAGATACGCAGTATTTT.

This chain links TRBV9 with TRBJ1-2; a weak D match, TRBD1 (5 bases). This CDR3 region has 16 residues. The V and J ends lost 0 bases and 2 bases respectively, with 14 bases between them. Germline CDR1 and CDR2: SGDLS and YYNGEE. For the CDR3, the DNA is TGTGCCAGCAGCGTAGGGGGCGCGGGGGGGAACTATGGCTACACCTTC. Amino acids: CASSVGGAGGNYGYTF.

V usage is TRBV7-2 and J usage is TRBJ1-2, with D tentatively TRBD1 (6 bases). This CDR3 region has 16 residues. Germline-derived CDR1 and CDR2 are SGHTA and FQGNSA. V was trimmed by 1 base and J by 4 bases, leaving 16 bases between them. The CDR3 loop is CASSLGKGDGLYGYTF. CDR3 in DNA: TGTGCCAGCAGCTTAGGGAAGGGGGACGGGCTCTATGGCTACACCTTC. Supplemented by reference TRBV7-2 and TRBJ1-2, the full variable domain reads GAGVSQSPSNKVTEKGKDVELRCDPISGHTALYWYRQSLGQGLEFLIYFQGNSAPDKSGLPSDRFSAERTGGSVSTLTIQRTQQEDSAVYLCASSLGKGDGLYGYTFGSGTRLTVV.

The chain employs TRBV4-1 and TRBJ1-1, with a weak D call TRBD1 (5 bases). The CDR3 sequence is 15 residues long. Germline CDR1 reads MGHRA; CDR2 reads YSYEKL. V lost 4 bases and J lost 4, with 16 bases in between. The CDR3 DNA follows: TGCGCCAGCAGCCCCGGAAGAGGAGGGGCCACTGAAGCTTTCTTT. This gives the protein CASSPGRGGATEAFF.

As DNA, the CDR3 is TGCGCCAGCAGCCCAGGGGGCGCATCAACTAATGAAAAACTGTTTTTT. It specifies CASSPGGASTNEKLFF. The chain joins TRBV4-3 to TRBJ1-4, with 8 bases aligning to TRBD1. Unmatched junction bases numbered 4, after V lost 4 bases and J lost 0 bases. Germline lookup yields CDR1 LGHNA and CDR2 YSLEER. CDR3 length: 16 amino acids.